What follows are 9 T cell receptor beta chains derived from one specimen sequenced in a study of T cells after yellow fever vaccination. TCRdb re-called the 5' RACE reads through MiXCR, storing one row per CDR3 protein. The sample yields 90,000 to 150,000 distinct CDR3 sequences, about 7% seen once. The sample consisted of CD4+ T cells sorted from PBMCs, taken about 49 days after the first yellow fever vaccination. These receptors originate from a man aged 18 to 30 who received the YFV17D yellow fever vaccine.

In this sample, this clonotype turned up many times. The chain has TRBV5-1 and TRBJ2-2; 8 bases are shared with TRBD2. The CDR3 spans 14 residues. Germline lookup yields CDR1 SGHRS and CDR2 YFSETQ. V lost 0 bases and J lost 6; bases outside the gene matches: 1. The CDR3 reads CASSLEGLAGELFF. The DNA for the CDR3 is TGCGCCAGCAGCTTGGAGGGACTAGCCGGGGAGCTGTTTTTT.

The table lists this clonotype with many counts. The chain combines TRBV18 with TRBJ2-1; D is unresolved. This CDR3 spans 12 amino acids. Trimming took off 2 bases at V and 4 bases at J, with 3 bases between the two ends. Germline CDR1 KGHSH, CDR2 LQKENI. The CDR3 region is CASSPGYNEQFF. The CDR3 DNA reads TGTGCCAGCTCACCAGGGTACAATGAGCAGTTCTTC.

The chain has TRBV3-1 and TRBJ1-3, with D perhaps matching TRBD1 (6 bases). This CDR3 contains 14 residues. CDR1 is LGHDT, CDR2 YNNKEL, per germline (reference sequence). V lost 1 base to trimming and J lost 2 bases, with 6 bases between them. CDR3 residues: CASSQGTAGNTIYF. CDR3 coding DNA: TGTGCCAGCAGCCAAGGGACAGCTGGAAACACCATATATTTT.

The V and J genes are TRBV4-3 and TRBJ1-2, with 9 positions matching TRBD1. Losses at the gene ends were 0 bases for V and 4 bases for J; bases not matched to a gene: 15. The CDR3 extends over 19 amino acids. Germline V CDR1 and CDR2: LGHNA, YSLEER. CDR3 nucleotide sequence: TGCGCCAGCAGCCAAGAGAGGGGGACAGGGAGAATCGGGCTCTATGGCTACACCTTC. Translation: CASSQERGTGRIGLYGYTF.

This clonotype appeared many times. The V call is TRBV7-8, the J call TRBJ2-4, with TRBD2 as a possible D gene (5 bases). There are 14 residues in the CDR3. The germline V gene has CDR1 SGHVS and CDR2 FQNEAQ. The V and J ends lost 1 base and 7 bases respectively, with 11 bases between them. CDR3 amino acids: CASSLGRTSNIQYF. The CDR3 DNA is TGTGCCAGCAGCTTAGGTCGGACTTCTAACATTCAGTACTTC.

In this sample, this clonotype turned up many times. V usage is TRBV6-5 and J usage is TRBJ2-7, with D maybe TRBD2 (6 bases). The ends were cut back, 2 bases at V and 9 bases at J, with 20 bases in the middle. CDR3 length equals 15 residues. Germline V gives CDR1 MNHEY, CDR2 SVGAGI. The CDR3 loop reads CASSYPGDRATAQYF. CDR3 nucleotides: TGTGCCAGCAGTTACCCGGGAGATCGAGCAACGGCGCAGTACTTC.

The chain has TRBV19 and TRBJ2-5; D gene uncertain. The germline CDR1 and CDR2 sequences are LNHDA and SQIVND (reference sequence). V lost 3 bases, J lost 2 bases, and 7 bases lay in between. The CDR3 has 13 amino acids. The CDR3 coding sequence is TGTGCCAGTAGTATTCAAGTTCAAGAGACCCAGTACTTC. Protein sequence: CASSIQVQETQYF.

This clonotype has more than one count but fewer than ten. The chain is built from TRBV11-2 and TRBJ2-3; 9 bases agree with TRBD2. CDR3 length: 18 residues. V was clipped by 5 bases and J by 0 bases; unmatched bases: 12. CDR1 SGHAT and CDR2 FQNNGV come from the germline V gene. The DNA of the CDR3 is TGTGCCAGCAGCAGTCGGGGGCGGGGGGGCGGAAGCACAGATACGCAGTATTTT. Translating it yields CASSSRGRGGGSTDTQYF.

This clonotype was observed a few times. This chain's CDR3 is CSAKGTSGGGDTQYF. CDR3 in DNA: TGCAGTGCTAAAGGGACTAGCGGGGGAGGAGATACGCAGTATTTT. The V call is TRBV20-1, the J call TRBJ2-3; the match to TRBD2 covers 14 bases. Germline CDR1 DFQATT, CDR2 SNEGSKA (reference sequence). This CDR3 region has 15 residues. Unmatched junction bases numbered 5, after V lost 4 bases and J lost 5 bases.